Presented here are 14 T cell receptor beta chains from one specimen sequenced in a study of blood T cell repertoires in COVID-19. The protocol was immunoSEQ multiplex PCR, while the TCRdb copy is restricted to in-frame clones and leaves out a portion. This table holds over 150,000 clones, about four fifths found once. The sequenced sample was PBMCs or T cells enriched from blood (not recorded which). These receptors all come from a middle-aged man who had recovered from COVID-19.

The chain recombines TRBV9 with TRBJ1-6; 11 nucleotides line up with TRBD1. The CDR3 consists of 15 residues. Germline CDR1 and CDR2: SGDLS and YYNGEE. V lost 3 bases, J lost 9 bases, and 5 bases stayed unmatched. CDR3 DNA sequence: TGTGCCAGCAGCGCCCAAGGGACAGGGGGTTCACCCCTCCACTTT. Translating gives CASSAQGTGGSPLHF.

This clone came up a few times. The genes are TRBV6-5 and TRBJ2-2; possibly TRBD1 for D (6 bases). The V gene lost 6 bases and the J gene lost 4 bases, with 12 bases spanning the gap. The CDR3 extends over 14 amino acids. Germline CDR1 is MNHEY and CDR2 is SVGAGI. The CDR3 region is CASSRDILTGELFF. CDR3 nucleotide sequence: TGTGCCAGCAGCCGGGACATTCTCACCGGGGAGCTGTTTTTT.

The chain uses TRBV11-1 and TRBJ2-1, with a weak D call TRBD2 (5 bases). The V end lost 1 base, the J end lost 9 bases, and 19 bases lay between the germline ends. Germline V lookup: CDR1 SGHAT, CDR2 FQDESV (reference sequence). The CDR3 consists of 16 residues. The CDR3 loop reads CASSLVGLAALGEQFF. As DNA, the CDR3 is TGTGCCAGCAGCTTAGTAGGGCTAGCCGCTCTGGGTGAGCAGTTCTTC. Full variable domain (rest looked up from reference TRBV11-1 and TRBJ2-1): EAEVAQSPRYKITEKSQAVAFWCDPISGHATLYWYRQILGQGPELLVQFQDESVVDDSQLPKDRFSAERLKGVDSTLKIQPAELGDSAMYLCASSLVGLAALGEQFFGPGTRLTVL.

The chain joins TRBV19 to TRBJ2-6; the match to TRBD2 covers 8 bases. The CDR3 is 16 residues long. J gave up 4 bases and V 4 bases, and 6 bases lay outside the gene matches. Germline V CDR1 and CDR2: LNHDA, SQIVND (reference sequence). CDR3 bases: TGTGCCAGTAGTACCGGGACTAGTCTGGGGGCCAACGTCCTGACTTTC. This sequence encodes CASSTGTSLGANVLTF. Looking up the rest from reference TRBV19 and TRBJ2-6 gives the full variable domain: DGGITQSPKYLFRKEGQNVTLSCEQNLNHDAMYWYRQDPGQGLRLIYYSQIVNDFQKGDIAEGYSVSREKKESFPLTVTSAQKNPTAFYLCASSTGTSLGANVLTFGAGSRLTVL.

The chain combines TRBV12-3 or TRBV12-4 with TRBJ1-1; TRBD1 is a possible D gene (6 bases). The V end lost 1 base, the J end lost 11 bases, and 11 bases lay between the germline ends. This CDR3 has 12 amino acids. CDR3 sequence (DNA): TGTGCCAGCAGTTTAGGGCGGGGGCCGGCTTTCTTT. It yields the protein CASSLGRGPAFF.

On this clone: Other DNA sequences within the sample encode an identical CDR3. The chain carries TRBV9 and TRBJ2-7; 12 nucleotides line up with TRBD1. V lost 4 bases to trimming and J lost 6 bases; unmatched junction nucleotides: 5. CDR3 length: 14 amino acids. Germline assignment: CDR1 SGDLS and CDR2 YYNGEE. The CDR3: CASSPGTGGGEQYF. Here the CDR3 DNA reads TGTGCCAGCAGCCCAGGGACAGGGGGCGGCGAGCAGTACTTC.

This clone was detected once. This chain joins TRBV18 and TRBJ1-3; D remains ambiguous. This CDR3 region has 18 residues. V was cut by 2 bases and J by 0 bases, with 17 bases left in between. Per germline, CDR1 KGHSH and CDR2 LQKENI. The CDR3 region is CASSPAKQATYSGNTIYF. The DNA of the CDR3 is TGTGCCAGCTCACCAGCGAAGCAAGCAACGTACTCTGGAAACACCATATATTTT. The whole variable domain, filled in from reference TRBV18 and TRBJ1-3, reads NAGVMQNPRHLVRRRGQEARLRCSPMKGHSHVYWYRQLPEEGLKFMVYLQKENIIDESGMPKERFSAEFPKEGPSILRIQQVVRGDSAAYFCASSPAKQATYSGNTIYFGEGSWLTVV.

V and J are TRBV5-6 and TRBJ1-2; D may be TRBD1 (5 bases). With 7 bases removed from V and 7 bases from J, the gap between germline ends came to 11 bases. Germline V gene data show CDR1 as SGHDT and CDR2 as YYEEEE. The CDR3 has 11 amino acids. The CDR3 coding sequence is TGTGCCAGCGGGGCGTCCACTGGCTACACCTTC. It is translated as CASGASTGYTF. Full variable domain (missing parts from reference TRBV5-6 and TRBJ1-2): DAGVTQSPTHLIKTRGQQVTLRCSPKSGHDTVSWYQQALGQGPQFIFQYYEEEERQRGNFPDRFSGHQFPNYSSELNVNALLLGDSALYLCASGASTGYTFGSGTRLTVV.

The genes are TRBV5-1 and TRBJ2-2; perhaps TRBD2 as D (5 bases). Germline lookup yields CDR1 SGHRS and CDR2 YFSETQ. V lost 0 bases and J 2 bases, leaving 8 bases between the germline ends. There are 15 residues in the CDR3. The CDR3 DNA reads as TGCGCCAGCAGCTTGGTTAGCGCCAACACCGGGGAGCTGTTTTTT. Translated, it gives CASSLVSANTGELFF.

Details on this clone: Additional DNA sequences in this sample encode the identical CDR3. The chain joins TRBV3-1 (or the pseudogene TRBV3-2) to TRBJ2-1; D remains ambiguous. CDR3 length: 11 residues. CDR1 is LGHDT, CDR2 YNNKEL, per germline (reference sequence). Trimming removed 4 bases from V and 4 bases from J, with 2 bases in between. In DNA, the CDR3 is TGTGCCAGCAGCCTATACAATGAGCAGTTCTTC. It yields the protein CASSLYNEQFF.

V usage is TRBV4-1 and J usage is TRBJ1-4; TRBD1 is a possible D gene (5 bases). The CDR3 runs to 19 residues. CDR1 is MGHRA and CDR2 is YSYEKL in the germline V gene. Trimming removed 0 bases at V and 3 bases at J, with 20 bases between. CDR3 bases: TGCGCCAGCAGCCAAGACCACTACAGGTCAGTCCCGGCTAATGAAAAACTGTTTTTT. Translated: CASSQDHYRSVPANEKLFF.

The J gene is TRBJ2-1, the V gene TRBV2; D is possibly TRBD1 (6 bases). V lost 1 base and J 2 bases, leaving 9 bases between the germline ends. Germline CDR1 and CDR2: SNHLY and FYNNEI. The CDR3 has 15 residues. The CDR3 region has the DNA TGTGCCAGCAGTGAAGGGGGGCAGGCCTACAATGAGCAGTTCTTC. This codes for CASSEGGQAYNEQFF.

The rearrangement joins TRBV7-8 to TRBJ1-3, with D hard to call. Trimming shortened V by 6 bases and J by 3 bases, and 6 bases separated the two germline ends. Germline CDR1 and CDR2: SGHVS and FQNEAQ. This CDR3 has 12 amino acids. CDR3 sequence reads: CASRPGGNTIYF. CDR3 DNA: TGTGCCAGCAGGCCAGGTGGAAACACCATATATTTT.

The chain carries TRBV7-2 and TRBJ2-3, with TRBD2 identical over 9 bases. The CDR3 is made up of 17 amino acids. The J segment lost 0 bases and the V segment lost 3 bases, leaving 7 bases of the junction unmatched. Germline lookup yields CDR1 SGHTA and CDR2 FQGNSA. CDR3 sequence: CASSLYSSGTSTDTQYF. Here the CDR3 DNA reads TGTGCCAGCAGCTTGTATTCTAGCGGGACTAGCACAGATACGCAGTATTTT.